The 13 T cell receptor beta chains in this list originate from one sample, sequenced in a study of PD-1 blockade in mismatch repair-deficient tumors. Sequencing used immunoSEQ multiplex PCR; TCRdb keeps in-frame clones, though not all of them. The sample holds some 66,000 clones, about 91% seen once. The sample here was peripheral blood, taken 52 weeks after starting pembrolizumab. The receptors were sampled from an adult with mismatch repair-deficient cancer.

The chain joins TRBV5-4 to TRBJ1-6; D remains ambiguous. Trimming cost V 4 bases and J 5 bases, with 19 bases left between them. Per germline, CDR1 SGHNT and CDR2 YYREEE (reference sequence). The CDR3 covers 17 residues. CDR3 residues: CASSLEIAIQDNSPLHF. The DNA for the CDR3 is TGTGCCAGCAGCCTGGAGATCGCGATTCAGGATAATTCACCCCTCCACTTT.

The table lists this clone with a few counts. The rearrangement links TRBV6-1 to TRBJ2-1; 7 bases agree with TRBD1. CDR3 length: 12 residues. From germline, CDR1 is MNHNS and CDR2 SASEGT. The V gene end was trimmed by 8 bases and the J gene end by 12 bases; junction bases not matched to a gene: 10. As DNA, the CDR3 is TGTGCCAGCTCAAGTCACCGGGACAGGCAGTTCTTC. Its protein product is CASSSHRDRQFF.

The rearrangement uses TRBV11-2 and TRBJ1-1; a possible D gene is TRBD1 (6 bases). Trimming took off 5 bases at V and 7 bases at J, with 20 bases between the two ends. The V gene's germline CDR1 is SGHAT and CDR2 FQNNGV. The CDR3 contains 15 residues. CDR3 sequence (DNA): TGTGCCAGCAGCCCGACGCCGCAGGGGTGGGGTGAAGCTTTCTTT. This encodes CASSPTPQGWGEAFF.

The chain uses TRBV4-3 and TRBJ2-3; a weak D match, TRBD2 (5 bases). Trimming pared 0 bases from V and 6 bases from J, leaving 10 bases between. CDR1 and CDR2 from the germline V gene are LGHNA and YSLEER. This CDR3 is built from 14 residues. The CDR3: CASSQDSGEDTQYF. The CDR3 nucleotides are TGCGCCAGCAGCCAAGATTCCGGGGAGGATACGCAGTATTTT.

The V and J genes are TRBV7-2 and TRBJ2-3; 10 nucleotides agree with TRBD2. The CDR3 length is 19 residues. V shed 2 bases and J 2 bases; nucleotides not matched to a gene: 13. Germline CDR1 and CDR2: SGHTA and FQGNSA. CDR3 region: CASSLRLSGLADHTDTQYF. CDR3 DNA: TGTGCCAGCAGCTTAAGGTTGAGTGGACTAGCGGACCACACAGATACGCAGTATTTT.

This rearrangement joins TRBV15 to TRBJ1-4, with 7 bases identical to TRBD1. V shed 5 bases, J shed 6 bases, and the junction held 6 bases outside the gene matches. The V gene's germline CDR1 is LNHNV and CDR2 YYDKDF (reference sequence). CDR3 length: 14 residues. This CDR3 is CATSGGQVDEKLFF. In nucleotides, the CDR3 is TGTGCCACCAGCGGTGGACAGGTGGATGAAAAACTGTTTTTT.

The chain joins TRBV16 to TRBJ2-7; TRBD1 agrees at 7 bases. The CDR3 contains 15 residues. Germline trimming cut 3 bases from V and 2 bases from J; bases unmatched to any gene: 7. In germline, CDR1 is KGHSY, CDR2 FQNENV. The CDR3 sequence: CASSHGAGGTYEQYF. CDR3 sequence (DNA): TGTGCCAGCAGCCATGGGGCAGGGGGTACCTACGAGCAGTACTTC.

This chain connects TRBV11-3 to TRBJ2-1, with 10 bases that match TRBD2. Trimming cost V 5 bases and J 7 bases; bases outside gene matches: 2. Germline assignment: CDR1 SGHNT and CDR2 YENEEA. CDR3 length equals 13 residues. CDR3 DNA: TGTGCCAGCAGCCAGGGACTAGCGAATGAGCAGTTCTTC. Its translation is CASSQGLANEQFF.

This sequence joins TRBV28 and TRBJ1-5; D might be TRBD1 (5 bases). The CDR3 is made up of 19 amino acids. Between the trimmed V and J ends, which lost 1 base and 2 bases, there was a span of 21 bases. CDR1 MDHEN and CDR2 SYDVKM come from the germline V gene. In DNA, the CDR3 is TGTGCCAGCAGTTTATTTGTGGTAAAAGGCCGAGGGGGCAATCAGCCCCAGCATTTT. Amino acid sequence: CASSLFVVKGRGGNQPQHF.

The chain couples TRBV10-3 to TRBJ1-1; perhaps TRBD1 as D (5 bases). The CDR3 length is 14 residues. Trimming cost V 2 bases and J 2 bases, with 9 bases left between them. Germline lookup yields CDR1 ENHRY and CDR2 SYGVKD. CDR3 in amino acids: CAISEQTANTEAFF. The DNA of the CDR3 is TGTGCCATCAGTGAGCAGACAGCCAACACTGAAGCTTTCTTT.

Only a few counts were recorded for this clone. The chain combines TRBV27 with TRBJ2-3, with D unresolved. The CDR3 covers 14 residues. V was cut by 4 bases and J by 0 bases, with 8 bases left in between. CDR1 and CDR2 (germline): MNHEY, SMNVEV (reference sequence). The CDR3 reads CASSSNPSTDTQYF. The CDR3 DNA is TGTGCCAGCAGTTCCAATCCTAGCACAGATACGCAGTATTTT.

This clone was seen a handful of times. The CDR3, as DNA: TGTGCCAGCAGCTTAGACGGGAGGGGAGACATTCAGTACTTC. Amino acid sequence: CASSLDGRGDIQYF. V and J are TRBV5-6 and TRBJ2-4, with 8 bases fitting TRBD2. CDR1 is SGHDT and CDR2 is YYEEEE in the germline V gene. Trimming cost V 2 bases and J 8 bases; bases outside gene matches: 6. This CDR3 comprises 14 residues.

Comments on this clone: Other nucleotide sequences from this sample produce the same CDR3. The chain's CDR3 is CASSLDYGANVLTF. CDR3 sequence (DNA): TGTGCCAGCAGCCTAGATTATGGGGCCAACGTCCTGACTTTC. The chain combines TRBV14 with TRBJ2-6, with D unclear. Germline CDR1 reads SGHDN; CDR2 reads FVKESK. Trimming took off 4 bases at V and 3 bases at J, with 7 bases between the two ends. The CDR3 is 14 amino acids.